The clone carrying this T cell receptor beta chain is large (0.1 to 1%) within its sample. One junction end does not reproduce the germline sequence, and a read error may be involved. The sample belongs to a study of tumor-infiltrating lymphocytes in oesophageal squamous cell carcinoma. MiXCR, applied by TCRdb to the PCR reads, yields one record per CDR3 protein. The sample yields approximately 10,000 distinct CDR3 sequences, 52% seen once. The germline gives CDR1 SGHTA, CDR2 FQGNSA. This CDR3 is built from 12 residues. Source material: esophageal tumor tissue. This receptor was identified in a female donor with esophageal squamous cell carcinoma. This sequence joins TRBV7-2 and TRBJ2-5; maybe TRBD1 (6 bases). The CDR3: CASSSAGARVDF. In nucleotides, the CDR3 is TGTGCCAGCAGTTCGGCAGGGGCCCGCGTGGACTTC.